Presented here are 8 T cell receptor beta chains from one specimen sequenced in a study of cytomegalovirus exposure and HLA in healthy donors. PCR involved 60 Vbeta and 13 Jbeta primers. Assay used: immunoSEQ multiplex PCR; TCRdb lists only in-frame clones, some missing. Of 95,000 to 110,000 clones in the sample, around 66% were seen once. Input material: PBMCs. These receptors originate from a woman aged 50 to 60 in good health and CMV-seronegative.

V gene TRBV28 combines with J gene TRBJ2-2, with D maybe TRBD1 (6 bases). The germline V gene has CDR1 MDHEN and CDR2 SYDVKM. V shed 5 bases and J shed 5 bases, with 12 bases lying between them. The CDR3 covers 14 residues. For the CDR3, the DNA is TGTGCCAGCAGTCCGGACAGCTTGACCGGGGAGCTGTTTTTT. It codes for CASSPDSLTGELFF.

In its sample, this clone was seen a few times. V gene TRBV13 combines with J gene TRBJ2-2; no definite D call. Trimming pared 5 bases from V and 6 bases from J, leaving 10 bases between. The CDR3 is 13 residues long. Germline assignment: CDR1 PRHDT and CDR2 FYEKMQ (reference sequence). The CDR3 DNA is TGTGCCAGCAGCCGTAGTGTCTCCGGGGAGCTGTTTTTT. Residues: CASSRSVSGELFF.

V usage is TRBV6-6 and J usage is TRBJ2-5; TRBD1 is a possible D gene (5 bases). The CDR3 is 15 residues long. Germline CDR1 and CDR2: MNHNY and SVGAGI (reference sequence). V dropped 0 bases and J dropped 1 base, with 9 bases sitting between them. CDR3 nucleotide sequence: TGTGCCAGCAGTTACTCGCCAGGGTCCCAAGAGACCCAGTACTTC. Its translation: CASSYSPGSQETQYF.

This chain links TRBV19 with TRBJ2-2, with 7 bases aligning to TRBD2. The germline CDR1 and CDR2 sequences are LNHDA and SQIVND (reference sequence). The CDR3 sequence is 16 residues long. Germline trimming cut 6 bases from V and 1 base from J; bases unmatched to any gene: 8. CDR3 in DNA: TGTGCCAGTAGCCAGCGGGACCAGCTGAACACCGGGGAGCTGTTTTTT. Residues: CASSQRDQLNTGELFF.

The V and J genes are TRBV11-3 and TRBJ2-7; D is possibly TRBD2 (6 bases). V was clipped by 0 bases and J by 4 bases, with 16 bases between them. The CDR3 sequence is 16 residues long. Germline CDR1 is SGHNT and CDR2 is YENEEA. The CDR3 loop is CASSLETLGSRYEQYF. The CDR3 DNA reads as TGTGCCAGCAGCTTAGAGACCCTCGGGAGTAGGTACGAGCAGTACTTC.

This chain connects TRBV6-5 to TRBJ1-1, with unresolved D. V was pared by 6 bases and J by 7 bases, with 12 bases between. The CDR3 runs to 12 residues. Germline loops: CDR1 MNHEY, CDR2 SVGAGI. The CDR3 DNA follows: TGTGCCAGCAGCGCTAGCCAGAATGAAGCTTTCTTT. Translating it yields CASSASQNEAFF.

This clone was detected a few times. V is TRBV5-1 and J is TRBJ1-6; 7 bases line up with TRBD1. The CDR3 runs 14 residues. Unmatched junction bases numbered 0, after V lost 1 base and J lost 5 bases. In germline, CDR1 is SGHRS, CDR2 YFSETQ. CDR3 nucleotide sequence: TGCGCCAGCAGCTTGACAGGGGATAATTCACCCCTCCACTTT. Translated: CASSLTGDNSPLHF.

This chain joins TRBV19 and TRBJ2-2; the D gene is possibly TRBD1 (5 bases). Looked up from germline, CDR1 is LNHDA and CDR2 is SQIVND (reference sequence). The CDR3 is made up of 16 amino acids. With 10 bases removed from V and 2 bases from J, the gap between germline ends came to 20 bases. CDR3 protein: CATNAILTVNTGELFF. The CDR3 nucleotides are TGTGCCACTAACGCCATTTTGACAGTTAACACCGGGGAGCTGTTTTTT.